The clone carrying this T cell receptor beta chain has only a few counts. Its antigen is undetermined. Using immunoSEQ multiplex PCR, the repertoire was profiled, and TCRdb retains in-frame clones only, with some absent. The table lists tens of thousands of clones, roughly four fifths of them singletons. CD4+ T cells specific for antigen were expanded with viral peptide pools by the ViraFEST assay before sequencing. Having been cultured for less than 12 days, the cells underwent CD4+ T cell isolation. Vaccine recipients lacked prior SARS-CoV-2 infection and had negative nucleocapsid antibodies. This record comes from a study of vaccination effects on CD4 cells after COVID-19. Study-wide results and caveats: Convalescent patients were scarce in the study, and it lacked early post-infection timepoints.

The specimen comprised CD4+ T cells from PBMCs cultured with HCoV-NL63 spike peptides, sampled before COVID-19 vaccination. This receptor was taken from a human donor who received a COVID-19 vaccine.

The CDR3 here is CASSGAGASTDTQYF. CDR3 nucleotides: TGCGCCAGCAGCGGGGCGGGGGCAAGCACAGATACGCAGTATTTT. The V gene is TRBV5-1, the J gene TRBJ2-3; weak D call: TRBD2 (7 bases). Germline V gene lookup returns CDR1 SGHRS and CDR2 YFSETQ. Trimming removed 4 bases from V and 0 bases from J, with 12 bases in between. The CDR3 has 15 residues.